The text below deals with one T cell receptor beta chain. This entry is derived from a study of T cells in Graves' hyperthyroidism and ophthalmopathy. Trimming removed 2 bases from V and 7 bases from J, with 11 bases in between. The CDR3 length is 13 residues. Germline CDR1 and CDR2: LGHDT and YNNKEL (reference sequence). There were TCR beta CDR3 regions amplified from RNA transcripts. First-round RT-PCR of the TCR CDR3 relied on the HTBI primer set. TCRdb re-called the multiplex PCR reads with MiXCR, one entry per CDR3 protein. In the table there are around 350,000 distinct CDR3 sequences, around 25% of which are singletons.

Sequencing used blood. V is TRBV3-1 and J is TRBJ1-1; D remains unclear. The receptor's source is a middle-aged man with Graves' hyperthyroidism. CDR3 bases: TGTGCCAGCAGCCAAACACGCCGGGGTGAAGCTTTCTTT. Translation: CASSQTRRGEAFF.